This TCR beta chain stems from a study of OX40 agonist ivuxolimab in advanced cancers. Study information: Dose-escalation subjects each had hepatocellular carcinoma, melanoma, renal cell or head and neck cancer.

The germline V gene has CDR1 MNHEY and CDR2 SVGAGI. The V gene lost 11 bases and the J gene lost 1 base, with 16 bases spanning the gap. CDR3 length equals 14 residues. In regard to this clone: Its target is not known.

Data came from immunoSEQ multiplex PCR; TCRdb stores just in-frame clones and leaves some out. The sample has around 100,000 clones; about nine tenths are singletons. Study-wide findings and caveats: Blood T cells, both CD4+ and CD8+, expanded clonally by week 6 at 0.1 to 3.0 mg/kg.

The sample was CD4+ or CD8+ T cells sorted from blood, taken in a trial of the OX40 agonist ivuxolimab. The chain uses TRBV6-5 and TRBJ2-3; D may be TRBD1 or TRBD2 (5 bases each). The receptor was derived from an adult with an advanced solid tumor such as melanoma, head and neck, liver or kidney cancer. CDR3 region: CAASRDQGTDTQYF. CDR3 DNA: TGTGCCGCCAGCCGGGACCAAGGCACAGATACGCAGTATTTT.